The 17 T cell receptor beta chains in this list originate from one sample, sequenced in a study of vaccination and CD4 T cells after COVID-19. One entry per CDR3 protein, called by TCRdb with MiXCR from the PCR reads. Here the sample spans approximately 40,000 distinct CDR3 sequences, 35% to 40% being singletons. Specified time point: late sampling 161 to 241 days after vaccination in three convalescent patients. The input for sequencing was CD4+ T cells from blood, taken about 7 months after SARS-CoV-2 vaccination. The receptors stem from a human donor who had recovered from COVID-19.

This clonotype was seen a handful of times. The CDR3 region is CASRHRDGANTGELFF. The CDR3 DNA sequence: TGTGCCAGCAGACACAGGGACGGAGCGAACACCGGGGAGCTGTTTTTT. The chain couples TRBV6-1 to TRBJ2-2; D is possibly TRBD1 (6 bases). The CDR3 covers 16 residues. The ends were cut back, 6 bases at V and 0 bases at J, with 14 bases in the middle. CDR1 and CDR2 from the germline V gene are MNHNS and SASEGT.

The chain employs TRBV6-5 and TRBJ1-1; D is uncertain. With 0 bases removed from V and 1 base from J, the gap between germline ends came to 6 bases. This CDR3 has 14 amino acids. CDR1 MNHEY and CDR2 SVGAGI come from the germline V gene. CDR3: CASSYSLWNTEAFF. CDR3 nucleotides: TGTGCCAGCAGTTACTCGTTGTGGAACACTGAAGCTTTCTTT.

This chain links TRBV7-2 with TRBJ2-7; TRBD2 matches 12 bases. Germline V lookup: CDR1 SGHTA, CDR2 FQGNSA. V shed 5 bases, J shed 2 bases, and the junction held 10 bases outside the gene matches. This CDR3 is built from 17 residues. CDR3 protein: CASSAHRTSGKTYEQYF. The CDR3 DNA follows: TGTGCCAGCAGCGCCCACCGGACTAGCGGGAAGACCTACGAGCAGTACTTC.

As DNA, the CDR3 is TGTGCCAGCAGCGTGGGGGCTAGCGGGACCACCGGGGAGCTGTTTTTT. Translation: CASSVGASGTTGELFF. V gene TRBV7-2 combines with J gene TRBJ2-2, with 9 bases lining up with TRBD2. CDR1 SGHTA and CDR2 FQGNSA come from the germline V gene. CDR3 length: 16 residues. With V trimmed by 5 bases and J by 4 bases, 8 bases remained unmatched.

The chain has TRBV7-2 and TRBJ1-3; D remains ambiguous. Trimming removed 5 bases from V and 4 bases from J, with 18 bases in between. The CDR3 is 16 amino acids. Germline V lookup: CDR1 SGHTA, CDR2 FQGNSA. CDR3 sequence reads: CASSRTGPRRGNTIYF. In nucleotides, the CDR3 is TGTGCCAGCAGCCGAACCGGGCCCCGGCGGGGAAACACCATATATTTT.

The sample holds a few counts of this clonotype. The DNA is omitted, as the CDR3 cannot be located on it reliably, and the CDR3 follows TCRdb's listing. This chain connects TRBV6-2 or TRBV6-3 to TRBJ1-1; the tabulated D call, TRBD1, remains unverified against the DNA. Counting both end residues, the CDR3 totals 11 amino acids. Germline-derived CDR1 and CDR2 are MNHEY and SVGEGT. The CDR3 spells CASILGRRAFF.

J is TRBJ2-2 and V is TRBV7-3; D perhaps matches TRBD1 (6 bases). The V and J ends lost 5 bases and 6 bases respectively, with 13 bases between them. The germline V gene has CDR1 SGHTA and CDR2 FQGTGA. The CDR3 is 14 residues long. CDR3 DNA sequence: TGTGCCAGCAGCCCTCAAGGGGGACCCGGGGAGCTGTTTTTT. It yields the protein CASSPQGGPGELFF.

V and J are TRBV20-1 and TRBJ2-5; 8 nucleotides agree with TRBD2. The CDR3 extends over 13 amino acids. Trimming cost V 2 bases and J 3 bases; bases outside gene matches: 2. Germline V gene data show CDR1 as DFQATT and CDR2 as SNEGSKA (reference sequence). CDR3: CSARTSGEETQYF. In nucleotides, the CDR3 is TGCAGTGCTAGAACTAGCGGAGAAGAGACCCAGTACTTC.

The chain carries TRBV20-1 and TRBJ2-4, with D perhaps matching TRBD1 (7 bases). Germline V gives CDR1 DFQATT, CDR2 SNEGSKA (reference sequence). Trimming left V 0 bases short and J 9 bases short, with 21 bases between. This CDR3 comprises 16 residues. CDR3 sequence reads: CSARENRGGGQGIQYF. The DNA of the CDR3 is TGCAGTGCTAGAGAAAACAGGGGAGGCGGTCAGGGCATTCAGTACTTC.

This clonotype has only a few counts. The V gene is TRBV28, the J gene TRBJ2-5; either TRBD1 or TRBD2 may supply D (5 bases each). The CDR3 runs to 14 residues. The V end was cut by 2 bases, the J end by 7 bases, with 14 bases between. CDR1 is MDHEN and CDR2 is SYDVKM in the germline V gene. CDR3 loop: CASSLVGTLSTQYF. CDR3 coding DNA: TGTGCCAGCAGTTTAGTGGGGACCCTTTCGACCCAGTACTTC.

The rearrangement links TRBV7-2 to TRBJ2-1, with 9 bases matching TRBD2. Germline V CDR1 and CDR2: SGHTA, FQGNSA. This CDR3 has 11 residues. V shed 7 bases, J shed 14 bases, and the junction held 6 bases outside the gene matches. The CDR3 region is CASTGGREEFF. The DNA of the CDR3 is TGTGCCAGCACGGGCGGGAGGGAGGAGTTCTTC.

This clonotype was counted a few times. The chain recombines TRBV4-1 with TRBJ1-2, with D unresolved. Germline V lookup: CDR1 MGHRA, CDR2 YSYEKL. The V end was cut by 3 bases, the J end by 4 bases, with 15 bases between. CDR3 length: 15 residues. The CDR3 region has the DNA TGCGCCAGCAGCCACGGACCACGATCCCCCTATGGCTACACCTTC. Translated: CASSHGPRSPYGYTF.

The chain links TRBV4-3 to TRBJ2-1, with 10 bases matching TRBD2. Germline assignment: CDR1 LGHNA and CDR2 YSLEER. With 1 base clipped from V and 4 bases from J, the junction kept 10 bases outside the gene matches. This CDR3 contains 18 residues. The CDR3 loop reads CASSQGVPSGSQYNEQFF. CDR3 bases: TGCGCCAGCAGCCAAGGGGTCCCTAGCGGGAGTCAATACAATGAGCAGTTCTTC.

This clonotype appeared a few times. The chain employs TRBV28 and TRBJ1-2; maybe TRBD1 (5 bases). Trimming took 7 bases from V and 4 from J, leaving 13 bases between them. The V gene's germline CDR1 is MDHEN and CDR2 SYDVKM. The CDR3 is 13 amino acids. CDR3 region: CASKGGVGYGYTF. CDR3 DNA: TGTGCCAGCAAGGGAGGGGTGGGCTATGGCTACACCTTC.

This sequence joins TRBV29-1 and TRBJ2-3; D possibly corresponds to TRBD1 (6 bases). CDR3 length: 16 residues. CDR1 and CDR2 from the germline V gene are SQVTM and ANQGSEA. V lost 3 bases to trimming and J lost 0 bases, with 16 bases between them. CDR3 sequence: CSVDGTHIPSTDTQYF. In DNA, the CDR3 is TGCAGCGTTGACGGGACACATATACCTAGCACAGATACGCAGTATTTT.

The table lists this clonotype with a few counts. The chain has TRBV27 and TRBJ2-5; TRBD2 agrees at 8 bases. Germline CDR1 and CDR2: MNHEY and SMNVEV (reference sequence). The CDR3 sequence is 15 residues long. The V and J ends lost 6 bases and 5 bases, in that order; junction bases with no gene match: 11. CDR3 nucleotides: TGTGCCAGCAGCACAAACCCAGCGGGAGCCGAGACCCAGTACTTC. It is translated as CASSTNPAGAETQYF.

The chain combines TRBV6-1 with TRBJ1-6, with TRBD1 matching over 8 bases. Germline V lookup: CDR1 MNHNS, CDR2 SASEGT. The trim removed 5 bases at V and 0 bases at J, leaving 12 bases unmatched. The CDR3 sequence is 19 residues long. The CDR3 reads CASSQFPGQVLSYNSPLHF. The CDR3 coding sequence is TGTGCCAGCAGTCAATTCCCGGGACAGGTTCTCTCCTATAATTCACCCCTCCACTTT.